The source of this T cell receptor beta chain is a study of regulatory T cells in long-lasting Graves disease. Arm-PCR with iRepertoire HTBI primers amplified the CDR3 regions for these TCR beta libraries. TCRdb used MiXCR to reprocess the multiplex PCR reads, holding one entry per CDR3 protein. Of about 440,000 distinct CDR3 sequences listed, about a sixth are singletons. This clonotype was observed at least ten times. As for time point: newly diagnosed GD, antithyroid drugs for less than 3 months. RNA extracted from PBMCs served as the sequencing template. The J segment lost 6 bases and the V segment lost 1 base, leaving 8 bases of the junction unmatched. The CDR3 loop spans 16 amino acids. The germline V gene encodes CDR1 SGHDN and CDR2 FVKESK. The sample also formed part of further work on T cells in Graves' hyperthyroidism and ophthalmopathy.

V gene TRBV14 combines with J gene TRBJ2-1; 8 bases agree with TRBD2. Source: peripheral blood mononuclear cells (PBMCs), taken at new diagnosis, from a patient treated with antithyroid drugs. The receptor's source is a woman aged 25 to 45 with Graves disease. The CDR3 protein is CASSQVPSGSGNEQFF. The CDR3 DNA reads as TGTGCCAGCAGCCAAGTACCCAGCGGGAGTGGCAATGAGCAGTTCTTC.